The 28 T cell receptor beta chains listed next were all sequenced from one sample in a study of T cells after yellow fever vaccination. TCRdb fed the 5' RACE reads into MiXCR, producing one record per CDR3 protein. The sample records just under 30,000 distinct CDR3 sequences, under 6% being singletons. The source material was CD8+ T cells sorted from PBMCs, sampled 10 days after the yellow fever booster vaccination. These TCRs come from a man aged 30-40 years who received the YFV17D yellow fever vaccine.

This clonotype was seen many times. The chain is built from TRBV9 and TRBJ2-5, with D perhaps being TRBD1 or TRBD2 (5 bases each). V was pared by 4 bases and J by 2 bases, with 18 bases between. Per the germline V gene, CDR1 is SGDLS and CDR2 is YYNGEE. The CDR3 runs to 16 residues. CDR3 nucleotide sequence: TGTGCCAGCAGCCACCCCCGGGACGGGACGCAAGAGACCCAGTACTTC. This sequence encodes CASSHPRDGTQETQYF. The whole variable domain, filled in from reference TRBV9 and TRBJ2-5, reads DSGVTQTPKHLITATGQRVTLRCSPRSGDLSVYWYQQSLDQGLQFLIQYYNGEERAKGNILERFSAQQFPDLHSELNLSSLELGDSALYFCASSHPRDGTQETQYFGPGTRLLVL.

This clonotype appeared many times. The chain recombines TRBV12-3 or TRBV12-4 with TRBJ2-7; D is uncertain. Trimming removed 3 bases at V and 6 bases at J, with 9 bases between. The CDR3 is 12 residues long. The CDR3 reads CASSFGDGEQYF. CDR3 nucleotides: TGTGCCAGCAGTTTTGGGGATGGCGAGCAGTACTTC.

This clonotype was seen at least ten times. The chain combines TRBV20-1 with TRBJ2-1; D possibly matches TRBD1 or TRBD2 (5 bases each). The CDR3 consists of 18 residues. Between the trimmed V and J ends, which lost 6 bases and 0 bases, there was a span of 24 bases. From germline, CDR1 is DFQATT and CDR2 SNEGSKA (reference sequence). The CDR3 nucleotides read TGCAGTGCCCGAGGGGTAGGGTCGGGAACTCACTCCTACAATGAGCAGTTCTTC. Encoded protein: CSARGVGSGTHSYNEQFF.

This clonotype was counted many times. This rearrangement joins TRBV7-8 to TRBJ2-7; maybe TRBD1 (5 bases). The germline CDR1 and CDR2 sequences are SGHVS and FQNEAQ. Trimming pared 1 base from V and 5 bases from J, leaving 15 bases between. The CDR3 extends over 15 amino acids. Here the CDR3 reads CASSLGLAGFDEQYF. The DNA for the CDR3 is TGTGCCAGCAGCTTAGGATTGGCAGGGTTCGACGAGCAGTACTTC.

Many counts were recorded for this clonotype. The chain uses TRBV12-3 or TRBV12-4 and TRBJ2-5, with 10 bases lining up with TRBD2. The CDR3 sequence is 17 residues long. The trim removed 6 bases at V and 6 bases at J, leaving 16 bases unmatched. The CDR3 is CASSPPGSGRAEKTQYF. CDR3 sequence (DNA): TGTGCCAGCAGCCCCCCCGGAAGCGGGAGGGCCGAAAAGACCCAGTACTTC.

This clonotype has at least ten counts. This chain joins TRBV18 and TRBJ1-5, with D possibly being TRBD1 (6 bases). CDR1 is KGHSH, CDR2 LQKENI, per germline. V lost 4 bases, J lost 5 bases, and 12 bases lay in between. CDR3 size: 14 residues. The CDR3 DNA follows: TGTGCCAGCTCACTGACAGGATTGGATCAGCCCCAGCATTTT. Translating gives CASSLTGLDQPQHF.

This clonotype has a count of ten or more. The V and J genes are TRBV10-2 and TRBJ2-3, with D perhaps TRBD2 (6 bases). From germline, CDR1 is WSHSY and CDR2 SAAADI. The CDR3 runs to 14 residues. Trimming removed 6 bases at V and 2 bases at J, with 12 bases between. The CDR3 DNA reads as TGCGCCAGCAGCTATAGCGGTCCCACAGATACGCAGTATTTT. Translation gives CASSYSGPTDTQYF.

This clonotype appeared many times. The CDR3: CASSTPLSYEQYF. CDR3 DNA sequence: TGTGCCAGTAGTACCCCCCTAAGCTACGAGCAGTACTTC. The chain uses TRBV19 and TRBJ2-7; D is uncertain. Between the trimmed V and J ends, which lost 4 bases and 3 bases, there was a span of 10 bases. The CDR3 sequence is 13 residues long. Germline assignment: CDR1 LNHDA and CDR2 SQIVND (reference sequence). Drawing the rest from reference TRBV19 and TRBJ2-7, the complete variable domain is DGGITQSPKYLFRKEGQNVTLSCEQNLNHDAMYWYRQDPGQGLRLIYYSQIVNDFQKGDIAEGYSVSREKKESFPLTVTSAQKNPTAFYLCASSTPLSYEQYFGPGTRLTVT.

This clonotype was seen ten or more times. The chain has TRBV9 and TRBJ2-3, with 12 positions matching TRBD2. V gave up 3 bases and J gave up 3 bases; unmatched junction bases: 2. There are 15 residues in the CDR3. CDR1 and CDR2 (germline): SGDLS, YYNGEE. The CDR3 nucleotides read TGTGCCAGCAGCGAGGGGACTAGCGGGACAGATACGCAGTATTTT. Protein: CASSEGTSGTDTQYF.

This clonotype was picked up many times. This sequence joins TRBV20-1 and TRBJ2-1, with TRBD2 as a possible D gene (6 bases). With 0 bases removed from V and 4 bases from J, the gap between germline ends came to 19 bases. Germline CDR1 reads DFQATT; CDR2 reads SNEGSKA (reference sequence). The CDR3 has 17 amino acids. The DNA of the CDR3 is TGCAGTGCTAGAGAGGAGGGATTTACCGGCCCTTACAATGAGCAGTTCTTC. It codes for CSAREEGFTGPYNEQFF.

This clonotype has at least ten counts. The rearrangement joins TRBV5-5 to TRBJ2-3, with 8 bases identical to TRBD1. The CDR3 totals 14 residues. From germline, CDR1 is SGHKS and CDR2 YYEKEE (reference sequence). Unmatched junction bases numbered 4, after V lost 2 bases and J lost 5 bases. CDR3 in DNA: TGTGCCAGCAGCTTTACAGGGGGGATAGATACGCAGTATTTT. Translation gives CASSFTGGIDTQYF.

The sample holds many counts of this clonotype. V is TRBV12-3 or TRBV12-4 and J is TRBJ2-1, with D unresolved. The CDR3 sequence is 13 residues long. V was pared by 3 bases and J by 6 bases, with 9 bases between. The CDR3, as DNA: TGTGCCAGCAGTTTCATCCCGACCAATGAGCAGTTCTTC. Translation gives CASSFIPTNEQFF.

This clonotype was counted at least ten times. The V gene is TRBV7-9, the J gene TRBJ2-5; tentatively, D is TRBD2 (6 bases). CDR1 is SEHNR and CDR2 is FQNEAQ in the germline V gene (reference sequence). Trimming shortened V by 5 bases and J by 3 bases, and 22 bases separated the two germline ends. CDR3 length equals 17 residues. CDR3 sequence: CASSPRLGGVIKETQYF. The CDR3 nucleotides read TGTGCCAGCAGCCCTCGTTTGGGGGGAGTAATAAAAGAGACCCAGTACTTC.

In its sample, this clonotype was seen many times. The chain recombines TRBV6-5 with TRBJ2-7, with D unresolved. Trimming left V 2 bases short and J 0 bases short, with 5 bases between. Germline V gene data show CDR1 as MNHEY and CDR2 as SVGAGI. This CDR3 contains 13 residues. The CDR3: CASSYEVSYEQYF. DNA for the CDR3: TGTGCCAGCAGTTACGAGGTCTCCTACGAGCAGTACTTC.

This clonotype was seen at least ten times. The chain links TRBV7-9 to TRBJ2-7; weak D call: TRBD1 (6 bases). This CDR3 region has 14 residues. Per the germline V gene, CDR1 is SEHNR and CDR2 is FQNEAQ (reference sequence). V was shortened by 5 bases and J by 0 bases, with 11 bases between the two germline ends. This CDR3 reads CASSRTGNSYEQYF. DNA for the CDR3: TGTGCCAGCAGCCGTACAGGGAACTCCTACGAGCAGTACTTC.

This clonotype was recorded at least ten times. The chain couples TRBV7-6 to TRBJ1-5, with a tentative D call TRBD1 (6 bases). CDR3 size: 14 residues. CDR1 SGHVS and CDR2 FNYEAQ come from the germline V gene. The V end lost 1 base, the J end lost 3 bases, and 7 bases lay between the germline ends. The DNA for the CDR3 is TGTGCCAGCAGCTTAGGGGGGCCCAATCAGCCCCAGCATTTT. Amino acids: CASSLGGPNQPQHF.

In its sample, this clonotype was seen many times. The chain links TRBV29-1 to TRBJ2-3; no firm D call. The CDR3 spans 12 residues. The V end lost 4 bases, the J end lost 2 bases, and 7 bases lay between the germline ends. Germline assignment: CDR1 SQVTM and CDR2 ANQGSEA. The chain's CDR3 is CSVGGFTDTQYF. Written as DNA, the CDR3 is TGCAGCGTTGGAGGCTTCACAGATACGCAGTATTTT.

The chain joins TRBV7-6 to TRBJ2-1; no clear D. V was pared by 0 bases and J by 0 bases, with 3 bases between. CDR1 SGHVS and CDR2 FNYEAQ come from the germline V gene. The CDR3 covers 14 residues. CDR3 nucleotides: TGTGCCAGCAGCTTAGCTAGCTCCTACAATGAGCAGTTCTTC. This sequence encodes CASSLASSYNEQFF.

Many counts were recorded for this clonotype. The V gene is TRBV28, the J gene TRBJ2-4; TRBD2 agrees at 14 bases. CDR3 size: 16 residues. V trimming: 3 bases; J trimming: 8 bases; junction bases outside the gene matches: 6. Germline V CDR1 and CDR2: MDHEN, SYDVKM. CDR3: CASSLPTSGRGDIQYF. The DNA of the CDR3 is TGTGCCAGCAGTTTGCCGACTAGCGGGAGGGGAGACATTCAGTACTTC.

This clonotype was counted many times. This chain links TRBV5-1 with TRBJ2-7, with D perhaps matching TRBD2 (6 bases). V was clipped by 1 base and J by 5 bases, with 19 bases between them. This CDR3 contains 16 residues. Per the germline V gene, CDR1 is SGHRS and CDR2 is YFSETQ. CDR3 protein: CASSLTSAGPGNEQYF. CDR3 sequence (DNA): TGCGCCAGCAGCTTGACCTCTGCGGGACCTGGCAACGAGCAGTACTTC.

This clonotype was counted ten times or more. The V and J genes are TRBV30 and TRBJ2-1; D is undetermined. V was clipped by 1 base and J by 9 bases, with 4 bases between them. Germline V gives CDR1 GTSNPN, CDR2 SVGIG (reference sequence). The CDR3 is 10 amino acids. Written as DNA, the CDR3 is TGTGCCTGGAGTGCCGGTGAGCAGTTCTTC. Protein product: CAWSAGEQFF.

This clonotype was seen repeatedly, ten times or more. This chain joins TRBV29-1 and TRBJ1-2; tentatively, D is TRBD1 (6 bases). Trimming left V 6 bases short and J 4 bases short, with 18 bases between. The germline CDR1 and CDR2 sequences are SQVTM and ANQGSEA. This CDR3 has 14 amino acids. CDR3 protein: CSVATQGVGYGYTF. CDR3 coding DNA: TGCAGCGTCGCCACACAGGGTGTTGGCTATGGCTACACCTTC.

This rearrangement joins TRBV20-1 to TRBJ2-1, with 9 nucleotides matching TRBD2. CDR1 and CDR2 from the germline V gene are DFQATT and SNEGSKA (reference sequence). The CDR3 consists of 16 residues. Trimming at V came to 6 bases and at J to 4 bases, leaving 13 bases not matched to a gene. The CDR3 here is CSAGPLLAGNYNEQFF. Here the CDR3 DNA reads TGCAGTGCCGGACCACTTCTAGCGGGAAATTACAATGAGCAGTTCTTC.

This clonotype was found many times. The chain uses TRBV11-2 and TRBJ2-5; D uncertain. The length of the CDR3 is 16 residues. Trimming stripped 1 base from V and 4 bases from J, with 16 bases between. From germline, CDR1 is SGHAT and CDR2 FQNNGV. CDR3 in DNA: TGTGCCAGCAGCTTAGTAGGGTACTCGACTGGAGAGACCCAGTACTTC. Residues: CASSLVGYSTGETQYF.

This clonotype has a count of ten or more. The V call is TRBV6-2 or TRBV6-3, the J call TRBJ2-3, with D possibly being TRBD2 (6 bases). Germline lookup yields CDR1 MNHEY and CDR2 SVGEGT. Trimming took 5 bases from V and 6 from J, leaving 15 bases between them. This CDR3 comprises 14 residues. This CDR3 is CASSIAASWDTQYF. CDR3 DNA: TGTGCCAGCAGTATAGCGGCCTCTTGGGATACGCAGTATTTT.

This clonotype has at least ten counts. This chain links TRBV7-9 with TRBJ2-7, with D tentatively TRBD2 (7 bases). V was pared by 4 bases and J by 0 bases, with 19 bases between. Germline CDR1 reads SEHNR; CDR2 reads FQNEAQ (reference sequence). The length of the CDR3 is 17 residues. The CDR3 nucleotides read TGTGCCAGCAGCTCCCTAGGGGGGGGCAAGAGCTCCTACGAGCAGTACTTC. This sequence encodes CASSSLGGGKSSYEQYF.

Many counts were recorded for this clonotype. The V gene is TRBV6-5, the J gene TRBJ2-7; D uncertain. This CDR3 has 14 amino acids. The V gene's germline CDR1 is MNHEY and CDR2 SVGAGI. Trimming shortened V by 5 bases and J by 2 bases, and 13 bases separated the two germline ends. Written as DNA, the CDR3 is TGTGCCAGCAGTAACGCAGGTTATACCTACGAGCAGTACTTC. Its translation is CASSNAGYTYEQYF.

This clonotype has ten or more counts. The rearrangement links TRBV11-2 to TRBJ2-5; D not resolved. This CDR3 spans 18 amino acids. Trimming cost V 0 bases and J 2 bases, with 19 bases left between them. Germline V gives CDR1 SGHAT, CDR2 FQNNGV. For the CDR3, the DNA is TGTGCCAGCAGCTTAGACCCTTATAATATGGGCAGGCAAGAGACCCAGTACTTC. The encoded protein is CASSLDPYNMGRQETQYF.